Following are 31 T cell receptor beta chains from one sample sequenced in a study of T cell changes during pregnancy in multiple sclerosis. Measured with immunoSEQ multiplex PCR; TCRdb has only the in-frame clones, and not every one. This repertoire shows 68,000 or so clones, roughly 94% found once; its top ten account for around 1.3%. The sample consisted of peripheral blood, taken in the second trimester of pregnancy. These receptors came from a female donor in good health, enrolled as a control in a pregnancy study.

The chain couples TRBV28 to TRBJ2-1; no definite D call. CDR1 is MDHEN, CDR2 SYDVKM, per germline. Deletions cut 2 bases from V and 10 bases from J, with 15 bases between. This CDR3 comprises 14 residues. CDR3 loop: CASSLSTASREQFF. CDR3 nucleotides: TGTGCCAGCAGTTTAAGCACAGCCTCCCGGGAGCAGTTCTTC.

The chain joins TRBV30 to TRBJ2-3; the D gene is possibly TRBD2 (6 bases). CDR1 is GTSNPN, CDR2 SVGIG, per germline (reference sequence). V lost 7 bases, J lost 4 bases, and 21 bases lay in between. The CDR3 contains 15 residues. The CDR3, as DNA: TGTGCCTCTCGCCAAGCGGGCGAGGGAGCAGATACGCAGTATTTT. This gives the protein CASRQAGEGADTQYF.

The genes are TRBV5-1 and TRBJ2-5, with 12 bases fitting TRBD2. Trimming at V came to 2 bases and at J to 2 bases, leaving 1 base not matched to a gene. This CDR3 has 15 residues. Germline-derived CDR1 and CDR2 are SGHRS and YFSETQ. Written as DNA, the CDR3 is TGCGCCAGCAGCTTAGGGACTAGCGGGCAAGAGACCCAGTACTTC. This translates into CASSLGTSGQETQYF.

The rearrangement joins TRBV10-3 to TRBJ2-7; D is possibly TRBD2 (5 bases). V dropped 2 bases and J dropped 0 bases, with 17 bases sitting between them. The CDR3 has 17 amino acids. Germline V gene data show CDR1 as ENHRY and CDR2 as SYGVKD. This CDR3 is CAISEIWERTSSYEQYF. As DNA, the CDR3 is TGTGCCATCAGTGAGATCTGGGAGCGGACGAGCTCCTACGAGCAGTACTTC.

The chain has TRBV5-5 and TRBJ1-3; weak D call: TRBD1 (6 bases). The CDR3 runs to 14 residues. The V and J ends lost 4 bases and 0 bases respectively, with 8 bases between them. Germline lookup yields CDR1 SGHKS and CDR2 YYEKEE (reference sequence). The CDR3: CASSLDSSGNTIYF. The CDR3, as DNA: TGTGCCAGCAGCCTGGACAGCTCTGGAAACACCATATATTTT.

Here the CDR3 reads CASSQAFYNEQFF. The CDR3 coding sequence is TGTGCCAGCAGCCAGGCTTTCTACAATGAGCAGTTCTTC. The V and J genes are TRBV14 and TRBJ2-1, with unresolved D. The V end was cut by 3 bases, the J end by 3 bases, with 6 bases between. Germline CDR1 and CDR2: SGHDN and FVKESK. The CDR3 covers 13 residues.

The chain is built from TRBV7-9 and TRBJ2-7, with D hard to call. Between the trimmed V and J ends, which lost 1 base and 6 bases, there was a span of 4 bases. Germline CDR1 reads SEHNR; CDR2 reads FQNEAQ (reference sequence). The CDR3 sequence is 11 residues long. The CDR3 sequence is CASSLGAEQYF. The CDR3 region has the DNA TGTGCCAGCAGCTTAGGGGCCGAGCAGTACTTC. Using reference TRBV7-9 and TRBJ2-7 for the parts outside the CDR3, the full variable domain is DTGVSQNPRHKITKRGQNVTFRCDPISEHNRLYWYRQTLGQGPEFLTYFQNEAQLEKSRLLSDRFSAERPKGSFSTLEIQRTEQGDSAMYLCASSLGAEQYFGPGTRLTVT.

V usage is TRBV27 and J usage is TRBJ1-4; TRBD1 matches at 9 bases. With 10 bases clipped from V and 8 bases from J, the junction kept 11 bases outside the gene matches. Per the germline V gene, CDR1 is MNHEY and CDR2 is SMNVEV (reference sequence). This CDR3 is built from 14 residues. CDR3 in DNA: TGTGCCACCCGACCCGGGACAGGGTTGGAAAAACTGTTTTTT. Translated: CATRPGTGLEKLFF.

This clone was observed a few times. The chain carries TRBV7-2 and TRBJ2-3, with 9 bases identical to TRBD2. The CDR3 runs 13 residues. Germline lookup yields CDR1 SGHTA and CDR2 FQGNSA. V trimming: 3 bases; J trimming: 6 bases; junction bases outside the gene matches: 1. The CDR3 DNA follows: TGTGCCAGCAGCTTTACTAGCGGGGATACGCAGTATTTT. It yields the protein CASSFTSGDTQYF.

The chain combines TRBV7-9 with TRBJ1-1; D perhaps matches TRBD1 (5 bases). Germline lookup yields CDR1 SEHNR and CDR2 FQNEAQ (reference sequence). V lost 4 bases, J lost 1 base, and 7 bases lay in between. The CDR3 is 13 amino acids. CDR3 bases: TGTGCCAGCAGCTCGACAGAGAACACTGAAGCTTTCTTT. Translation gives CASSSTENTEAFF.

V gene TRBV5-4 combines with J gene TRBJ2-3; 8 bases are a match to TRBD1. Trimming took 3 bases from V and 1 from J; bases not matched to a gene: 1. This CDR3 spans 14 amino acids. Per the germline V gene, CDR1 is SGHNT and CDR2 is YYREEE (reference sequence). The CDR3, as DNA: TGTGCCAGCAGCTGGGACAGGCGCACAGATACGCAGTATTTT. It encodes CASSWDRRTDTQYF.

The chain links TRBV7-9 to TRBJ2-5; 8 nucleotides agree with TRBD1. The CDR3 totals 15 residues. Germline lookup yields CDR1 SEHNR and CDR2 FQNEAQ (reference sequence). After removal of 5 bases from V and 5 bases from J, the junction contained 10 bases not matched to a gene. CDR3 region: CASSPSTGAEETQYF. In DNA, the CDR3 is TGTGCCAGCAGCCCCTCGACAGGGGCCGAGGAGACCCAGTACTTC.

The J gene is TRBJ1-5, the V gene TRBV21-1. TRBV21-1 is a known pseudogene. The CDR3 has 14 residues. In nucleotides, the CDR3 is TGTGCCAGCAGTAGTGCCAAAAGCAATCAGCCCCAGCATTTT. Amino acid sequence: CASSSAKSNQPQHF.

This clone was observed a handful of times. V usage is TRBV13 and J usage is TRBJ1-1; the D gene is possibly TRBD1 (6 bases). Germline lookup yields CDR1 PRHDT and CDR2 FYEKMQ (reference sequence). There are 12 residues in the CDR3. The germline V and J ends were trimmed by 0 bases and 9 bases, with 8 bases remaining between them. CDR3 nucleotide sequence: TGTGCCAGCAGCTTAGGGGACAGACAAGCTTTCTTT. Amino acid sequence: CASSLGDRQAFF.

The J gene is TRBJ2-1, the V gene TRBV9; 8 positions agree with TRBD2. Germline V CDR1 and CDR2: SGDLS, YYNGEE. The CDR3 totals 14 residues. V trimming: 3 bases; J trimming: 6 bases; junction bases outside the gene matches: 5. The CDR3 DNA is TGTGCCAGCAGCGCGGGAGGGCCTCTCAATGAGCAGTTCTTC. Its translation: CASSAGGPLNEQFF.

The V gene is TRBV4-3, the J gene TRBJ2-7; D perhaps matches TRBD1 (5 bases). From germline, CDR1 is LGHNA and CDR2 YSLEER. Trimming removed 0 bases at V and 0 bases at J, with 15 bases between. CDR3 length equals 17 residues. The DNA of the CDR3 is TGCGCCAGCAGCCAAGAAGGGATAGGGGCGAGCTCCTACGAGCAGTACTTC. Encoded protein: CASSQEGIGASSYEQYF.

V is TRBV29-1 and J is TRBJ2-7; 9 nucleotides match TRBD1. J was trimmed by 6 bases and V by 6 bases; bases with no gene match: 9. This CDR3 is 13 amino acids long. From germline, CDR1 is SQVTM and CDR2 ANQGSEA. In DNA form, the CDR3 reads TGCAGCGTCACCGGGACAGGGAATGGCGAGCAGTACTTC. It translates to CSVTGTGNGEQYF.

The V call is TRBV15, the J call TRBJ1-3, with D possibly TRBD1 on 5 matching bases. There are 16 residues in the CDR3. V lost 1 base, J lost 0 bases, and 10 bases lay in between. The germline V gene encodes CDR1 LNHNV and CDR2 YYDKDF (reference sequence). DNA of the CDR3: TGTGCCACCAGCAGAGGAAAGGGGTACTCTGGAAACACCATATATTTT. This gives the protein CATSRGKGYSGNTIYF.

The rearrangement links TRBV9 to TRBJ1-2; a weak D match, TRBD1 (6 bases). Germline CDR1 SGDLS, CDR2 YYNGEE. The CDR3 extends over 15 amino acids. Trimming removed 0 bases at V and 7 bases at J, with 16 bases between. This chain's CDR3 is CASSVDPRGTRGYTF. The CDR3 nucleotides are TGTGCCAGCAGCGTAGATCCGAGGGGGACACGTGGCTACACCTTC.

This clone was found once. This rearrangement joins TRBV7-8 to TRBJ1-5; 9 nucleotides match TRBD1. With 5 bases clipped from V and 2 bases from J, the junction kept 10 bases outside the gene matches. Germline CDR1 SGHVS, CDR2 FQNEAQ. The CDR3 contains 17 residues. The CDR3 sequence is CASSPKQGALGNQPQHF. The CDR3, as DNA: TGTGCCAGCAGCCCGAAACAGGGGGCGCTGGGCAATCAGCCCCAGCATTTT.

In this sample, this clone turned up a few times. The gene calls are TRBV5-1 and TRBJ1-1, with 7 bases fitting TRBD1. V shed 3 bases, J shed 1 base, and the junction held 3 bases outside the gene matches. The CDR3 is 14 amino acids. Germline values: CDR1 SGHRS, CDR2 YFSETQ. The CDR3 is CASSSDRANTEAFF. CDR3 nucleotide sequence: TGCGCCAGCAGCTCCGACAGGGCGAACACTGAAGCTTTCTTT.

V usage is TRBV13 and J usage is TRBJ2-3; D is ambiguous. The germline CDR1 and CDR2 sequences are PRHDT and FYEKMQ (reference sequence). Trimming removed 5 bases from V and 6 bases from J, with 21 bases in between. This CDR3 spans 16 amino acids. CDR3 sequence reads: CASSTGLGGKRDTQYF. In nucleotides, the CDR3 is TGTGCCAGCAGCACGGGTCTCGGCGGAAAGAGGGATACGCAGTATTTT.

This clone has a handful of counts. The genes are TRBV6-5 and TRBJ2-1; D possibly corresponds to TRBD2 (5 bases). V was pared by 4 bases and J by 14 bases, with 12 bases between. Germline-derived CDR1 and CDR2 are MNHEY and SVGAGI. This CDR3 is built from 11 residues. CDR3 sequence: CASSSGLGEFF. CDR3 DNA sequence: TGTGCCAGCAGTTCAGGACTTGGGGAGTTCTTC.

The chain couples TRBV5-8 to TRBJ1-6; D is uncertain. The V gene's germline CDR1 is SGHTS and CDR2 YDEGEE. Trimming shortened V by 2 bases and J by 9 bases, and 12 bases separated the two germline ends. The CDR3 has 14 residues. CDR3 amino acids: CASSFDKLGSPLHF. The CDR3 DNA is TGTGCCAGCAGCTTCGACAAGCTGGGTTCACCCCTCCACTTT.

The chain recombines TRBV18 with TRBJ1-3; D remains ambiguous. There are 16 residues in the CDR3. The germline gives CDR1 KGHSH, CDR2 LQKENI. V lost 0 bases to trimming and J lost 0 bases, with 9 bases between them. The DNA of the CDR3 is TGTGCCAGCTCACCACCGTCGGTTCGCTCTGGAAACACCATATATTTT. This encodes CASSPPSVRSGNTIYF.

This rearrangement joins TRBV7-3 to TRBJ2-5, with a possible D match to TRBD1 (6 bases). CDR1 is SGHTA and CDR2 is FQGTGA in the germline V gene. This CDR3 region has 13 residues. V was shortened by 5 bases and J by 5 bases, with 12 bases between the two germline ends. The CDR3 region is CASSQGHEETQYF. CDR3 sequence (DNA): TGTGCCAGCAGCCAGGGGCACGAGGAGACCCAGTACTTC.

The CDR3 protein is CATSSSGNTGELFF. In nucleotides, the CDR3 is TGTGCCACCAGCAGTAGCGGGAACACCGGGGAGCTGTTTTTT. The V and J genes are TRBV15 and TRBJ2-2; D is possibly TRBD2 (6 bases). V was trimmed by 3 bases and J by 1 base, leaving 6 bases between them. This CDR3 spans 14 amino acids. The V gene's germline CDR1 is LNHNV and CDR2 YYDKDF (reference sequence). Variable domain in full (rest from reference TRBV15 and TRBJ2-2): DAMVIQNPRYQVTQFGKPVTLSCSQTLNHNVMYWYQQKSSQAPKLLFHYYDKDFNNEADTPDNFQSRRPNTSFCFLDIRSPGLGDTAMYLCATSSSGNTGELFFGEGSRLTVL.

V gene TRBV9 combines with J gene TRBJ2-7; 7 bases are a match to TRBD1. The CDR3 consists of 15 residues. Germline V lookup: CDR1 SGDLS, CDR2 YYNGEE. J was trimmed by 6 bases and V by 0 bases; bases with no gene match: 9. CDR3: CASSVETGKLGEQYF. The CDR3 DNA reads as TGTGCCAGCAGCGTAGAGACAGGGAAGCTCGGCGAGCAGTACTTC.

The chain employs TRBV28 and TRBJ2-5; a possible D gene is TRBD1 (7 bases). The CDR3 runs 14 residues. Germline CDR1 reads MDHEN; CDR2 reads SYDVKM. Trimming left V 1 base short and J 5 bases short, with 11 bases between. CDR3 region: CASSLSPGGETQYF. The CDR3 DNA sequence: TGTGCCAGCAGTTTATCCCCAGGGGGGGAGACCCAGTACTTC.

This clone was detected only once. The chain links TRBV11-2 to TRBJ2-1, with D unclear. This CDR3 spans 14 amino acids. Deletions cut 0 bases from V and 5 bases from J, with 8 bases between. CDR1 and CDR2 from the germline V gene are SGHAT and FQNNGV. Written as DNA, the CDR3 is TGTGCCAGCAGCTTAGAAGGTGGAGACAATGAGCAGTTCTTC. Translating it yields CASSLEGGDNEQFF.

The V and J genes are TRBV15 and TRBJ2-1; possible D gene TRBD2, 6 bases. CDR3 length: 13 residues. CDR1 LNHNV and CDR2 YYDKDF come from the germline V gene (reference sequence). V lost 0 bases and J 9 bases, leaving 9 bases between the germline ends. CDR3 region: CATSRDRRGEQFF. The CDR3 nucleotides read TGTGCCACCAGCAGAGATAGGAGGGGTGAGCAGTTCTTC.